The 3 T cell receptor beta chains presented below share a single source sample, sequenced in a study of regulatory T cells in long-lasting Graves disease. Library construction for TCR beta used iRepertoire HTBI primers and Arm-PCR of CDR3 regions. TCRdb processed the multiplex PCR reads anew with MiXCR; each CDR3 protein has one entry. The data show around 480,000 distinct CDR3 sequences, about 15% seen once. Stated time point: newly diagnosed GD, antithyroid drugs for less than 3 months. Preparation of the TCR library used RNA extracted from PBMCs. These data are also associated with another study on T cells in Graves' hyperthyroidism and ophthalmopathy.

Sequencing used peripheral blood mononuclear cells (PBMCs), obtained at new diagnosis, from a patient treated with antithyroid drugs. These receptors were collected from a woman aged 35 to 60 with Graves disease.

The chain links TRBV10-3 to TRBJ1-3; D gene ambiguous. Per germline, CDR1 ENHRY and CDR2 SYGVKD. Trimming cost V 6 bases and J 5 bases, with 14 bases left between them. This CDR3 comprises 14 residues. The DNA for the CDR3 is TGTGCCATCAGCCTAGGACCGGATCGAAACACCATATATTTT. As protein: CAISLGPDRNTIYF.

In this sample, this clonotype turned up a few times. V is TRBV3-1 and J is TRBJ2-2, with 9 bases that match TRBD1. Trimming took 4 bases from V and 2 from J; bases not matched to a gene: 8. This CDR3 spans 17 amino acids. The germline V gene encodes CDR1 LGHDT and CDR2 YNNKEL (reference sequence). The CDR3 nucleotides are TGTGCCAGCAGCCCAGCCACGGGACAGGGAAACACCGGGGAGCTGTTTTTT. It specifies CASSPATGQGNTGELFF. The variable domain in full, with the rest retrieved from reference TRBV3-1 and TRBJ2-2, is DTAVSQTPKYLVTQMGNDKSIKCEQNLGHDTMYWYKQDSKKFLKIMFSYNNKELIINETVPNRFSPKSPDKAHLNLHINSLELGDSAVYFCASSPATGQGNTGELFFGEGSRLTVL.

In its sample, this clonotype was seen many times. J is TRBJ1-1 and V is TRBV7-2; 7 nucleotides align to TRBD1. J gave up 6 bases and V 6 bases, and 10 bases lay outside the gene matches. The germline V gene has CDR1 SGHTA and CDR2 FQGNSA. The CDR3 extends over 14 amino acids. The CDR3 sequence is CASRLRQGTAEAFF. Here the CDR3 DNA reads TGTGCCAGCAGACTCCGACAGGGTACTGCTGAAGCTTTCTTT.